This TCR beta chain appears in the sequencing data of a study of T cells in Graves' hyperthyroidism and ophthalmopathy. General observations from the study: The model anticipated ophthalmopathy a median 6.5 months pre-onset. Stable hyperthyroidism and ophthalmopathy were separated using 13 V-J signatures.

RNA transcripts provided the source from which TCR beta CDR3 regions were amplified. TCR CDR3 regions were first amplified by RT-PCR with HTBI primers. In TCRdb, the multiplex PCR reads were re-called with MiXCR into one record per CDR3 protein. The sample shows 540,000 or so distinct CDR3 sequences, under 60% of them seen only once. Diagnoses were established using clinical symptoms, serum thyroxine and TRAb, thyroid ultrasound and orbital computed tomography. There are 12 residues in the CDR3. Germline lookup yields CDR1 MDHEN and CDR2 SYDVKM. Remarks on this clonotype: The antigen remains unidentified. Since a much larger clone is just one base distant, this may be a read error.

The sequence derives from an adult woman with Graves' disease, either hyperthyroidism or ophthalmopathy (not recorded which). The sample was peripheral blood or thyroid tissue (not recorded which). This rearrangement joins TRBV28 to TRBJ1-1, with TRBD1 as a possible D gene (5 bases). The CDR3 DNA sequence: TGTGTCAGCAGTTTACGGGACGTCCGAGCTTTCTTT. Translated: CVSSLRDVRAFF.